The following is a T cell receptor beta chain sequence with its context. No cognate antigen has been identified for it. Base qualities are not recorded, but no much larger clone differs from it by a single base. Using the deep immunoSEQ assay, multiplex PCR amplified TCR CDR3 regions from genomic DNA. For each cell subset, the extracted genomic DNA was distributed evenly across all wells of several immunoSEQ 96-well plates, and each plate served as one replicate. For sorted subsets, roughly 200 ng genomic DNA, equal to about 30,000 T cell genomes, was loaded into each replicate PCR. Purified libraries were measured with a Qubit 3.0 fluorometer, size-checked on a Bioanalyzer 2100, and measured again with the KAPA Library Quantification kit. Every immunoSEQ 96-well plate was sequenced on a separate single-read 150-cycle Illumina NextSeq 550 flow cell. In the authors' own workflow: Because the immunoSEQ output included only junctional sequences and no quality scores, the filtering could not be the same as the filtering used for full-length reads. To assign V/J genes and CDR3, sequences were annotated using PyIR, a Python wrapper for IgBLAST v1.9, with IMGT germline references. Reads were removed for weak V/J assignments (E-value above 1e-6), missing CDR3, stop codons, out-of-frame junctions, or ambiguous translated residues. V3J clonotypes were defined as sequences sharing the same inferred V gene, J gene, and CDR3 amino acid sequence. The percentage overlap between two repertoires was calculated by dividing the number of shared unique clonotypes by the size of the smaller repertoire. Three approaches were used to assess repertoire richness: RTK rarefaction, the Chao1 estimator, and Recon v2.1 estimates of unobserved clonotypes. Generation probabilities were computed with OLGA for all TCRbeta clonotypes obtained by the gDNA method from several donors. The source is immuneACCESS, and TCRdb retained only in-frame sequences with V and J called. Part of the clones is not carried over; for the studies checked, unresolved V genes explain less than half of this, and the remainder is unexplained. V and J calls and clone size are given by that table; D and trimming were obtained from the DNA. The sample has approximately 400,000 clones on record, about 97% of them singletons. About 0.32% of the sample is taken by the ten largest.

This specimen belongs to a study of shared clonotypes between healthy human individuals (dated by TCRdb to the early 2020s). Turning to the overall study: A couple of women and a few men aged 18 to 49 years were included in the cohort. Per donor, three plates each were used for CD4 naive and CD4 memory, two for CD8 naive, and one for CD8 memory. To estimate repertoire size and how much clonotype sharing occurs between individuals, the study deeply sequenced the blood TCR repertoires of roughly 5 healthy adults. Libraries were prepared and TCR repertoires were sequenced by different laboratories using diverse techniques, in order to increase sequencing depth and limit assay-specific biases. Between about 0.8 and 9 billion PBMCs per donor were obtained by leukapheresis.

From a lookup of the germline V gene, CDR1 and CDR2 are SGHRS and YFSETQ. The CDR3, from cysteine to phenylalanine, totals 15 residues. Left in the record is the CDR3 DNA by itself, 45 bases read in frame from the first base. For this chain, trimming is 4 bases at the V end and 6 bases at the J end, and the number of junction bases without a gene match is 8. On the study overall, not on this receptor specifically: Across four donors, 4.5% to 6.5% of naive CD4, approximately 3.6% of naive CD8, under 2.5% of memory CD4, and under 0.45% of memory CD8 clonotypes were shared. Because the study included a small number of donors, the genetic and exposure-history diversity represented was limited. Compared with non-shared clonotypes, clonotypes shared by all four sorted-subset donors had higher generation probabilities. Sampling was restricted to blood, and TCR repertoires in tissue are likely to differ from TCR repertoires in blood. Rarefaction of sorted-subset datasets indicated incomplete sequencing despite the large sequencing depth. Naive subsets generally had larger estimated clonotype richness than memory subsets. Based on pairwise subsampling, the degree of clonotype sharing among donors was expected to be affected by sequencing depth.

Donors were healthy HIV-negative adults with no recently reported acute infections or vaccinations. Every donor was a Caucasian adult living in Nashville, Tennessee, USA. CD8 memory samples combined magnetically selected CD45RO+ cells with CCR7-negative CD45RA+ effector memory (TemRA) cells. Blood was collected by leukapheresis, and PBMCs were isolated by Ficoll-Histopaque density gradient centrifugation and then cryopreserved in liquid nitrogen vapor phase. Analytical flow cytometry was used to check the purity and quantity of every magnetically sorted T cell population. From each sorted fraction, genomic DNA was isolated and quantified by UV absorbance on a Nanodrop 2000c.

This chain joins TRBV5-1 to TRBJ2-3; TRBD2 agrees with 10 junctional bases. The receptor was derived from a man aged 30 to 45 in good health. The sample was memory CD8+ T cells sorted from blood. This specimen's cell subset or site label, per the study, means: CD45RO+ cells pooled with CCR7-negative TemRA cells. The CDR3: CASSTASGSRDTQYF. The sequence in DNA is TGCGCCAGCAGCACTGCTAGCGGGAGTCGGGATACGCAGTATTTT.